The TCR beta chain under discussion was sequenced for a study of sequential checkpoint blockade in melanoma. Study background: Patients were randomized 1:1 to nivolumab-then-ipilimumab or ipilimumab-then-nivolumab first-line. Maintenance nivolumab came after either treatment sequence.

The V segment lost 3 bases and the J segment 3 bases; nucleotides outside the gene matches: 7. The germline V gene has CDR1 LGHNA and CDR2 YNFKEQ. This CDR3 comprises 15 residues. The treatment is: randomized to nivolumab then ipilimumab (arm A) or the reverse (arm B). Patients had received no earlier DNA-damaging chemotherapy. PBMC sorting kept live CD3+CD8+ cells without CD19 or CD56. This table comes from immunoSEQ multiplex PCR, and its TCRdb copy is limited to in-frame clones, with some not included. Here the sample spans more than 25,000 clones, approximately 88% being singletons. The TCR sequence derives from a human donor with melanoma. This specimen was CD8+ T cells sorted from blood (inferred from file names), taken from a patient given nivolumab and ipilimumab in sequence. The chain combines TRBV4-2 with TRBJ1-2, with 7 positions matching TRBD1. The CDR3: CASSHDPGQHYGYTF. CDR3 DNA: TGTGCCAGCAGCCACGATCCGGGACAGCACTATGGCTACACCTTC.